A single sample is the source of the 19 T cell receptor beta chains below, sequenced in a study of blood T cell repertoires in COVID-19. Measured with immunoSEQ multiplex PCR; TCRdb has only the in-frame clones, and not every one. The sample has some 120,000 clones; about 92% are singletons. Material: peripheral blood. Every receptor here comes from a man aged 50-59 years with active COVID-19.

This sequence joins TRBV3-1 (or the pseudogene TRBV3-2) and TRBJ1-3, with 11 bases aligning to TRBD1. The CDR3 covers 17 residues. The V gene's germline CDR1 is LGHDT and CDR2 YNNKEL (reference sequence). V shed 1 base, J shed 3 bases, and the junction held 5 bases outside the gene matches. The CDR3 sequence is CASSQAGTGGNGNTIYF. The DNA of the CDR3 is TGTGCCAGCAGCCAAGCCGGGACAGGGGGGAATGGAAACACCATATATTTT.

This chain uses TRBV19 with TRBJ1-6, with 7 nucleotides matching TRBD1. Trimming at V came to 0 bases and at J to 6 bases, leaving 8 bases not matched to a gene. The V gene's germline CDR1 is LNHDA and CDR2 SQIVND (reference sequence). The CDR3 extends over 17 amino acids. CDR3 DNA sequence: TGTGCCAGTAGTATAGACCCTCGGACAGGAGGTAATTCACCCCTCCACTTT. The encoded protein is CASSIDPRTGGNSPLHF.

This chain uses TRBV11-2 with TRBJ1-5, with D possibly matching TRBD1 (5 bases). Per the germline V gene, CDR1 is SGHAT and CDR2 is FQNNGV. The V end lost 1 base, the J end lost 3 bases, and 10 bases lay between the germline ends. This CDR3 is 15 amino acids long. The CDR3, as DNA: TGTGCCAGCAGCTTAGTAACAGGTCCCAATCAGCCCCAGCATTTT. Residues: CASSLVTGPNQPQHF. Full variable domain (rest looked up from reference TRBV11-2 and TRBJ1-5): EAGVAQSPRYKIIEKRQSVAFWCNPISGHATLYWYQQILGQGPKLLIQFQNNGVVDDSQLPKDRFSAERLKGVDSTLKIQPAKLEDSAVYLCASSLVTGPNQPQHFGDGTRLSIL.

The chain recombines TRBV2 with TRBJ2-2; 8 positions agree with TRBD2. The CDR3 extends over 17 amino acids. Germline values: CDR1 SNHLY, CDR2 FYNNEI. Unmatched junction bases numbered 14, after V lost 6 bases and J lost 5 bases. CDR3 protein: CASSNKVPSGGTGELFF. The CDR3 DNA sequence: TGTGCCAGCAGCAACAAGGTTCCAAGCGGGGGAACCGGGGAGCTGTTTTTT.

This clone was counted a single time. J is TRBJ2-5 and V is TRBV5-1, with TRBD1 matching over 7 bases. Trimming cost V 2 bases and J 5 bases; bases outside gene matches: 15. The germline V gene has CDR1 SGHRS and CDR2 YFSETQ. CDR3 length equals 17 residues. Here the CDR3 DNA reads TGCGCCAGCAGCTTACCGGGACAGCGGACCTCGGGGGAGACCCAGTACTTC. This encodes CASSLPGQRTSGETQYF.

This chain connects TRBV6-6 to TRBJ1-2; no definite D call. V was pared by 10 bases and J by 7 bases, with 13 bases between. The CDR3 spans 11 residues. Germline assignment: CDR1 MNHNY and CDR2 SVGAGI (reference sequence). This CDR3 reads CATRAGTGYTF. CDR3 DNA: TGTGCCACAAGGGCGGGTACTGGCTACACCTTC.

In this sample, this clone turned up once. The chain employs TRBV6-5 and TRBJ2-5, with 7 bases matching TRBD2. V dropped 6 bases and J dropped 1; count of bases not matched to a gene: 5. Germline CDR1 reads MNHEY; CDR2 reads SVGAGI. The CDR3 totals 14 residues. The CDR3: CASRSGNSQETQYF. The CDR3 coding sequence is TGTGCCAGCAGGAGCGGGAACTCCCAAGAGACCCAGTACTTC.

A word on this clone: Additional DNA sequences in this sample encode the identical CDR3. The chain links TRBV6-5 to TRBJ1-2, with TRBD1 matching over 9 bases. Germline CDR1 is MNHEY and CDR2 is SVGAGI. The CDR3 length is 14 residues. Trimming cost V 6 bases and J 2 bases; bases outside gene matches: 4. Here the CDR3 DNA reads TGTGCCAGCAGCCGAGGACAGGGGAACTATGGCTACACCTTC. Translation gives CASSRGQGNYGYTF.

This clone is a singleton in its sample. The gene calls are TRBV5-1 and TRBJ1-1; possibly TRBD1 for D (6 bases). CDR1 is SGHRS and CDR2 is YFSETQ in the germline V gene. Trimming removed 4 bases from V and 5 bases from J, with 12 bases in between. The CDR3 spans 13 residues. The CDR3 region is CASSIRGRTEAFF. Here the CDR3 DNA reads TGCGCCAGCAGCATCAGGGGCCGGACTGAAGCTTTCTTT.

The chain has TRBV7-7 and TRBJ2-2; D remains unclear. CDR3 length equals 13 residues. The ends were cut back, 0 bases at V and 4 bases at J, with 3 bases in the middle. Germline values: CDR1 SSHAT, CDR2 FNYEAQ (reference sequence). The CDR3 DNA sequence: TGTGCCAGCAGCTTAGCGCGCACCGGGGAGCTGTTTTTT. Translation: CASSLARTGELFF.

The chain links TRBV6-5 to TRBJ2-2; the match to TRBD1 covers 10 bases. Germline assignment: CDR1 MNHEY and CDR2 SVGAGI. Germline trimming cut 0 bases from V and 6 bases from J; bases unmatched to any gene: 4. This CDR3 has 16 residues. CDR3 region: CASSYSGTGVPGELFF. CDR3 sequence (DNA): TGTGCCAGCAGTTACTCGGGGACAGGGGTTCCCGGGGAGCTGTTTTTT.

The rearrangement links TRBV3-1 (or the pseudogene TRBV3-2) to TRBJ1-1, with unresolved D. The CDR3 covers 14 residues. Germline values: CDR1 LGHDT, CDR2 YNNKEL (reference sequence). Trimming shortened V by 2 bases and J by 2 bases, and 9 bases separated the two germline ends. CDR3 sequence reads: CASSQIEGNTEAFF. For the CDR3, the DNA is TGTGCCAGCAGCCAAATAGAGGGAAACACTGAAGCTTTCTTT.

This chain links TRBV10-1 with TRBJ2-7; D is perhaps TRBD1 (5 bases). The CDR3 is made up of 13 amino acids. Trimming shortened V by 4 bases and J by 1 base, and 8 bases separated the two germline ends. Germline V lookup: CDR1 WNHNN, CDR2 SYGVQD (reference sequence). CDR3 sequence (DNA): TGCGCCAGCAGTGCTGACAGATCCTACGAGCAGTACGTC. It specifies CASSADRSYEQYV.

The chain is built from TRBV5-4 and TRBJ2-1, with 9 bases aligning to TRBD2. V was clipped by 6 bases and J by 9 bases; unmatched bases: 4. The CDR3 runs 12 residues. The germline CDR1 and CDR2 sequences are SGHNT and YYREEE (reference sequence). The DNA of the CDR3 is TGTGCCAGCACCGGACTAGCGTCTGAGCAGTTCTTC. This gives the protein CASTGLASEQFF.

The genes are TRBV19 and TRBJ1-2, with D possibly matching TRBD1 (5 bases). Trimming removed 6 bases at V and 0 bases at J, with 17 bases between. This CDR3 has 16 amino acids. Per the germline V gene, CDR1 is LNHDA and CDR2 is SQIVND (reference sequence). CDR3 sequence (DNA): TGTGCCAGTAGCTTAGATTGGGGCAGCCCTAACTATGGCTACACCTTC. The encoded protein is CASSLDWGSPNYGYTF.

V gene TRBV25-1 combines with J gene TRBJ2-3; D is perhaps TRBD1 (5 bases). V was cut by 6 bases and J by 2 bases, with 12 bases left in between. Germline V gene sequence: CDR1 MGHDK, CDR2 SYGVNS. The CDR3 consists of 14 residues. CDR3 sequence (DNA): TGTGCCAGCAGGACTCAGGGAATCACAGATACGCAGTATTTT. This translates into CASRTQGITDTQYF.

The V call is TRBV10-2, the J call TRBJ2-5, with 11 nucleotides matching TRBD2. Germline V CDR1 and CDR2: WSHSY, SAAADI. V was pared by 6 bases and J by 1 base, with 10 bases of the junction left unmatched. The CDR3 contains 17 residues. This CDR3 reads CASSLTSGALLQETQYF. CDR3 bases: TGCGCCAGCAGCTTGACTAGCGGGGCCCTGCTCCAAGAGACCCAGTACTTC.

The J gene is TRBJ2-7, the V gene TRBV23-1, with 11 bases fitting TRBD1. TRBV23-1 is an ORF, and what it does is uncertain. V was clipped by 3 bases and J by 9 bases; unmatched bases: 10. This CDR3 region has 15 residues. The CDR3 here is CASSHPDRGRVGQYV. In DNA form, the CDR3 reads TGCGCCAGCAGTCACCCGGACAGGGGGCGCGTCGGGCAGTACGTC.

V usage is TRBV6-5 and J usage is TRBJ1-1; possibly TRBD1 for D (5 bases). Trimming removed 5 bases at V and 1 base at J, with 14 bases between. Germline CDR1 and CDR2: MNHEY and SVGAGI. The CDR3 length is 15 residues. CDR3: CASSPPRGGNTEAFF. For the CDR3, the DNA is TGTGCCAGCAGTCCGCCGAGGGGAGGGAACACTGAAGCTTTCTTT.